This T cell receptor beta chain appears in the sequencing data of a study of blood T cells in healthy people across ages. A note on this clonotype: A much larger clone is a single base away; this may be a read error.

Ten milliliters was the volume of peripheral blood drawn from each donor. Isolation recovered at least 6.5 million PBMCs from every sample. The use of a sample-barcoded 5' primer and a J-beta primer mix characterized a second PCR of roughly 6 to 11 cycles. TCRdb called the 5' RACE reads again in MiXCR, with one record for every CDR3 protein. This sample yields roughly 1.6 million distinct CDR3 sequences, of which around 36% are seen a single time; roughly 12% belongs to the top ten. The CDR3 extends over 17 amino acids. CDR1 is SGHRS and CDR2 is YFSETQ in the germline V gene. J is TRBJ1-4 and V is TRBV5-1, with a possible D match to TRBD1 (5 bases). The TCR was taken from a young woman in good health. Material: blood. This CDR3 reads CASTHRGGEDTNEKRFF. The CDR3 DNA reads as TGCGCCAGCACCCATCGCGGAGGGGAAGACACTAATGAAAAACGGTTTTTT. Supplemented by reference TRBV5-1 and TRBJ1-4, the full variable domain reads KAGVTQTPRYLIKTRGQQVTLSCSPISGHRSVSWYQQTPGQGLQFLFEYFSETQRNKGNFPGRFSGRQFSNSRSEMNVSTLELGDSALYLCASTHRGGEDTNEKRFFGSGTQLSVL.